Listed here are 9 T cell receptor beta chains from one sample, sequenced in a study of brain metastases from non-small cell lung cancer. Sequenced by immunoSEQ multiplex PCR; TCRdb stores in-frame clones only, minus some. The repertoire consists of more than 90 clones, with about 93% occurring once and the leading ten covering roughly 15%. The sequencing input was tumor-adjacent normal tissue. The receptors originated from a donor aged 40 or older with non-small cell lung cancer.

The CDR3 reads CASSHPRAGMNTEAFF. The CDR3 DNA reads TGTGCCAGCAGCCATCCTCGAGCCGGAATGAACACTGAAGCTTTCTTT. V is TRBV7-9 and J is TRBJ1-1; no clear D. Per germline, CDR1 SEHNR and CDR2 FQNEAQ (reference sequence). Trimming cost V 5 bases and J 0 bases, with 16 bases left between them. This CDR3 comprises 16 residues.

The chain carries TRBV2 and TRBJ2-3, with TRBD1 matching 7 bases. J lost 0 bases, V lost 6 bases, and 6 bases had no gene match. The length of the CDR3 is 15 residues. Germline V gene lookup returns CDR1 SNHLY and CDR2 FYNNEI. The CDR3 sequence: CASSPGTASTDTQYF. CDR3 nucleotides: TGTGCCAGCAGCCCCGGGACAGCTAGCACAGATACGCAGTATTTT.

A word on this clone: The junction departs from germline at one end; a sequencing error may be responsible. The chain has TRBV2 and TRBJ2-1; TRBD2 matches 7 bases. The length of the CDR3 is 13 residues. Germline loops: CDR1 SNHLY, CDR2 FYNNEI. The CDR3 spells CANSGDYFNEQFF. For the CDR3, the DNA is TGTGCCAACAGTGGGGACTACTTCAATGAGCAGTTCTTC. Supplemented by reference TRBV2 and TRBJ2-1, the full variable domain reads EPEVTQTPSHQVTQMGQEVILRCVPISNHLYFYWYRQILGQKVEFLVSFYNNEISEKSEIFDDQFSVERPDGSNFTLKIRSTKLEDSAMYFCANSGDYFNEQFFGPGTRLTVL.

DNA of the CDR3: TGTGCCAGCACCGCGAACACTGAAGCTTTCTTT. It yields the protein CASTANTEAFF. The J gene is TRBJ1-1, the V gene TRBV6-6; no reliable D call. This CDR3 spans 11 amino acids. V lost 7 bases and J lost 1, with 4 bases in between. Germline values: CDR1 MNHNY, CDR2 SVGAGI (reference sequence).

The chain uses TRBV27 and TRBJ1-5; no clear D gene. Germline loops: CDR1 MNHEY, CDR2 SMNVEV (reference sequence). V lost 0 bases to trimming and J lost 4 bases, with 4 bases between them. The CDR3 runs 13 residues. The DNA for the CDR3 is TGTGCCAGCAGTTTATCCAGAAATCAGCCCCAGCATTTT. Translation gives CASSLSRNQPQHF.

The chain uses TRBV9 and TRBJ2-2, with unresolved D. Germline V gene lookup returns CDR1 SGDLS and CDR2 YYNGEE. CDR3 size: 14 residues. V was trimmed by 0 bases and J by 6 bases, leaving 9 bases between them. CDR3 region: CASSVEQTAGELFF. The DNA for the CDR3 is TGTGCCAGCAGCGTAGAACAGACGGCCGGGGAGCTGTTTTTT.

There are a few counts of this clone. V usage is TRBV3-1 (or the pseudogene TRBV3-2) and J usage is TRBJ2-5, with D perhaps matching TRBD2 (5 bases). The CDR3 contains 14 residues. Germline assignment: CDR1 LGHDT and CDR2 YNNKEL (reference sequence). The germline V and J ends were trimmed by 0 bases and 9 bases, with 14 bases remaining between them. In nucleotides, the CDR3 is TGTGCCAGCAGCCAAGATGCCAGCATCGGGGCCCAGTACTTC. This encodes CASSQDASIGAQYF.

The V gene is TRBV18, the J gene TRBJ2-2; D is uncertain. The CDR3 consists of 16 residues. The germline gives CDR1 KGHSH, CDR2 LQKENI. Between the trimmed V and J ends, which lost 1 base and 3 bases, there was a span of 12 bases. DNA for the CDR3: TGTGCCAGCTCACCACGGCTAGGGATGGACACCGGGGAGCTGTTTTTT. Translated: CASSPRLGMDTGELFF.

This chain joins TRBV19 and TRBJ1-3; no clear D. V shed 7 bases and J shed 4 bases, with 26 bases lying between them. CDR1 LNHDA and CDR2 SQIVND come from the germline V gene (reference sequence). The length of the CDR3 is 18 residues. DNA for the CDR3: TGTGCCAGTACCCGTTTTGGCTCAGATTCTGCTCAGGGAAACACCATATATTTT. It encodes CASTRFGSDSAQGNTIYF. The complete variable domain, with remaining parts taken from reference TRBV19 and TRBJ1-3, reads DGGITQSPKYLFRKEGQNVTLSCEQNLNHDAMYWYRQDPGQGLRLIYYSQIVNDFQKGDIAEGYSVSREKKESFPLTVTSAQKNPTAFYLCASTRFGSDSAQGNTIYFGEGSWLTVV.